This TCR beta chain is from a study of control samples from healthy donors and cancer patients. Notes on this clone: Its ends do not fully match the called genes, so a read error is possible.

CDR3 length equals 13 residues. Looked up from germline, CDR1 is LNHDA and CDR2 is SQIVND (reference sequence). TCRdb's copy holds only in-frame clones and misses some; the assay was immunoSEQ multiplex PCR. This sample has roughly 98,000 clones, with 82% found just once. The sample taken for sequencing was blood. The chain combines TRBV19 with TRBJ1-5; D gene unclear. This sequence was found in a woman in her fifties or sixties in good health. CDR3 sequence reads: CASSLEINQPQHF. The CDR3 region has the DNA TGTGCCAGTAGTTTAGAGATCAATCAGCCCCAGCATTTT.